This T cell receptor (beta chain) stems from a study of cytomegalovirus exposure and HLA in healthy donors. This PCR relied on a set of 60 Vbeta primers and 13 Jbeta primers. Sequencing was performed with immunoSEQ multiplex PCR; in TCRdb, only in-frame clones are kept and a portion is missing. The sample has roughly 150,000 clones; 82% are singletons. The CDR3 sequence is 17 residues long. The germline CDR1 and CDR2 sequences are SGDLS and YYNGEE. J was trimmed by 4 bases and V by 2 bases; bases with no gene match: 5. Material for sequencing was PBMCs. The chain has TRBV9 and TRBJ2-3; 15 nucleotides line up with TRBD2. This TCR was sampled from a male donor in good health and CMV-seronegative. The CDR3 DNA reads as TGTGCCAGCAGCGTCGGACTAGCGGGAGGGCCCCCAGATACGCAGTATTTT. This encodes CASSVGLAGGPPDTQYF.